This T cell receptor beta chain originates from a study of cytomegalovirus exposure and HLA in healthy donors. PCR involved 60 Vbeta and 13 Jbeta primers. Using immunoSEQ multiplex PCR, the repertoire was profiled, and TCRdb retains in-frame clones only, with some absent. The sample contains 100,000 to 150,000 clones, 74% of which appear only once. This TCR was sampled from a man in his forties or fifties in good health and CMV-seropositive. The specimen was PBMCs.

The CDR3 reads CASSEEIQGEAFF. CDR3 in DNA: TGTGCCAGCAGTGAAGAGATCCAGGGTGAAGCTTTCTTT. The chain carries TRBV6-1 and TRBJ1-1; D perhaps matches TRBD1 (5 bases). CDR1 and CDR2 (germline): MNHNS, SASEGT. V was clipped by 1 base and J by 7 bases, with 10 bases between them. The CDR3 contains 13 residues.